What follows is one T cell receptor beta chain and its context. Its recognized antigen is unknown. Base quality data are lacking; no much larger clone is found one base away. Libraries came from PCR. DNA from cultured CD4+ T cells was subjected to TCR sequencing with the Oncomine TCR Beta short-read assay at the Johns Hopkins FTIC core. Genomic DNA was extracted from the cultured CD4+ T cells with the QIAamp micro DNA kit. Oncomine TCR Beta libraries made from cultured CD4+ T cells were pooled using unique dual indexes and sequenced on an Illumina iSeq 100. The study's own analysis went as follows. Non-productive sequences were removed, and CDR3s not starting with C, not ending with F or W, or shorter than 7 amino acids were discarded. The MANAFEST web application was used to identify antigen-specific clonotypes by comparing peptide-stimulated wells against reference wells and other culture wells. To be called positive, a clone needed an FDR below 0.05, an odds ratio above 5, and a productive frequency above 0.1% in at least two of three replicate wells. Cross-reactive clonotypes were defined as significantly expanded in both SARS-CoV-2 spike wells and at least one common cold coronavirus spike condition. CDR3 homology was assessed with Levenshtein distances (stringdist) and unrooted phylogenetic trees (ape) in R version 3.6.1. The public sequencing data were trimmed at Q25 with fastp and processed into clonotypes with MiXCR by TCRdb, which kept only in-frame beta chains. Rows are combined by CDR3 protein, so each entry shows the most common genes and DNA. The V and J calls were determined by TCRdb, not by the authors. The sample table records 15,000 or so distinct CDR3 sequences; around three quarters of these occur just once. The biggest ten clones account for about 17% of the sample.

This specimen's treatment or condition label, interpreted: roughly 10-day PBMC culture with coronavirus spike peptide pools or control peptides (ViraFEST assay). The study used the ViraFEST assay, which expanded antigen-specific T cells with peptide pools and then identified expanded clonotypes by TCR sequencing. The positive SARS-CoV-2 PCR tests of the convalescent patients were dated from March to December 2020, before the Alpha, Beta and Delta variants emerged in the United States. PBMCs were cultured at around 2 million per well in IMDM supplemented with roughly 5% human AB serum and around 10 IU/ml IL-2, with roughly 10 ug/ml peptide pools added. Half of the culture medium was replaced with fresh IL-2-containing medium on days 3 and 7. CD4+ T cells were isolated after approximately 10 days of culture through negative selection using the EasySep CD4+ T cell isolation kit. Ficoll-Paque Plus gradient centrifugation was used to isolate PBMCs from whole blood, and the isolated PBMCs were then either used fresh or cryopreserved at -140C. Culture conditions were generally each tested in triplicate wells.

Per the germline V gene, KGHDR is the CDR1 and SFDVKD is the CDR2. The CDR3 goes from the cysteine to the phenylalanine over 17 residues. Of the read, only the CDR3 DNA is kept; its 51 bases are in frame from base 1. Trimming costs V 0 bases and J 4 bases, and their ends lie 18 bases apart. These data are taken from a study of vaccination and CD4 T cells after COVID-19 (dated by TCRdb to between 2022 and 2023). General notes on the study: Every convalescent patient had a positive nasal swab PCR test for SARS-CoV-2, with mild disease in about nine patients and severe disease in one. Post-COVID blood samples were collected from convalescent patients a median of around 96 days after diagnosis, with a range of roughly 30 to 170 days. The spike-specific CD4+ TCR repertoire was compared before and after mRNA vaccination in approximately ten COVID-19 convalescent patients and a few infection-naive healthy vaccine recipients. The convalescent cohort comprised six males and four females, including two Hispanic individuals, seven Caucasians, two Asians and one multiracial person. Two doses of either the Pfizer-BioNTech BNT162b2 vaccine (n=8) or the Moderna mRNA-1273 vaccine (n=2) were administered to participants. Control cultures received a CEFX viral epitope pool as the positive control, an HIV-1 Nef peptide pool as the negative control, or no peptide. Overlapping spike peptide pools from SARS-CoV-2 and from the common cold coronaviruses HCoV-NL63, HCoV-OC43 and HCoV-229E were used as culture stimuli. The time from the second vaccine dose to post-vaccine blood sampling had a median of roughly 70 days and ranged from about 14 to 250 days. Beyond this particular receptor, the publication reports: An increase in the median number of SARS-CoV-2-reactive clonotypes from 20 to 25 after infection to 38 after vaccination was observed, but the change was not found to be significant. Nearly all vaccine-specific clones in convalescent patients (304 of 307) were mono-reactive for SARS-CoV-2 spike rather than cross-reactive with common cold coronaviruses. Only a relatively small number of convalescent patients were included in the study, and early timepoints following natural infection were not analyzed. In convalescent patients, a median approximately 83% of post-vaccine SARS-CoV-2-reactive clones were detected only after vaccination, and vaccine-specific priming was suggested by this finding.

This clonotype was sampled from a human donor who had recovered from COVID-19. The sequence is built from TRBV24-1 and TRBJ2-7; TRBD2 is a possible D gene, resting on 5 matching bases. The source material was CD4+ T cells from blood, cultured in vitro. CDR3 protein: CATSDLKDFQRRYEQYF. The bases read TGTGCCACCAGTGATTTGAAGGACTTTCAAAGGCGGTACGAGCAGTACTTC.